This entry lists 32 T cell receptor beta chains sequenced from one sample in a study of CD8 T cells in Susac syndrome. Reverse transcription of about 0.5 to 1 ug RNA was carried out with random hexamers. TCRdb itself ran the immunoSEQ multiplex PCR reads through MiXCR, one entry per CDR3 protein. The repertoire holds approximately 200,000 distinct CDR3 sequences, with roughly 96% as singletons. Sequencing input: CD4+ T cells from PBMCs. Receptors were obtained from a human donor with multiple sclerosis.

The chain recombines TRBV19 with TRBJ2-1, with a weak D call TRBD2 (5 bases). The CDR3 totals 13 residues. Germline V lookup: CDR1 LNHDA, CDR2 SQIVND (reference sequence). V lost 3 bases to trimming and J lost 8 bases, with 11 bases between them. CDR3 bases: TGTGCCAGTAGTATGGATGGTAGCGATGAGCAGTTCTTC. This codes for CASSMDGSDEQFF.

DNA for the CDR3: TGTGCCACCATGACGGGGGCGAGCAATCAGCCCCAGCATTTT. Its translation: CATMTGASNQPQHF. V usage is TRBV24-1 and J usage is TRBJ1-5; perhaps TRBD1 as D (6 bases). The germline V gene has CDR1 KGHDR and CDR2 SFDVKD. This CDR3 region has 14 residues. V was shortened by 8 bases and J by 1 base, with 11 bases between the two germline ends.

The rearrangement links TRBV30 to TRBJ2-4; no reliable D call. The CDR3 contains 13 residues. Germline V lookup: CDR1 GTSNPN, CDR2 SVGIG (reference sequence). Trimming took 5 bases from V and 0 from J, leaving 8 bases between them. CDR3 bases: TGTGCCTGGTGTCCCTTAGCCAAAAACATTCAGTACTTC. Translation gives CAWCPLAKNIQYF.

The chain uses TRBV5-1 and TRBJ2-4, with a weak D call TRBD2 (6 bases). CDR1 and CDR2 (germline): SGHRS, YFSETQ. V was clipped by 0 bases and J by 6 bases, with 13 bases between them. There are 15 residues in the CDR3. CDR3 in amino acids: CASSLAASGGNIQYF. The CDR3 DNA follows: TGCGCCAGCAGCTTGGCGGCATCCGGGGGAAACATTCAGTACTTC.

The chain uses TRBV27 and TRBJ2-7, with 7 nucleotides matching TRBD1. V lost 5 bases, J lost 5 bases, and 6 bases stayed unmatched. The CDR3 runs 13 residues. Germline assignment: CDR1 MNHEY and CDR2 SMNVEV (reference sequence). This CDR3 reads CASSRQGLNEQYF. CDR3 nucleotides: TGTGCCAGCAGTAGACAGGGTCTGAACGAGCAGTACTTC.

This clonotype has a handful of counts. V gene TRBV12-3 or TRBV12-4 combines with J gene TRBJ2-7; D gene ambiguous. V lost 3 bases and J lost 4, with 7 bases in between. This CDR3 has 12 residues. This chain's CDR3 is CASSFGGYEQYF. The CDR3 nucleotides are TGTGCCAGCAGTTTTGGTGGGTACGAGCAGTACTTC.

The chain links TRBV15 to TRBJ1-2, with TRBD1 matching over 9 bases. The CDR3 consists of 15 residues. The germline V gene has CDR1 LNHNV and CDR2 YYDKDF (reference sequence). V lost 0 bases to trimming and J lost 8 bases; unmatched junction nucleotides: 7. CDR3 bases: TGTGCCACCAGCAGAGACAGGGGACAGGGTCAGGGCTACACCTTC. Its translation: CATSRDRGQGQGYTF.

As for this clonotype: Relative to the germline gene, one junction end is altered; a read error may explain this. This chain links TRBV12-3 or TRBV12-4 with TRBJ2-3; no reliable D call. The length of the CDR3 is 14 residues. The CDR3 here is CASRLGGVADTQYF. The CDR3 coding sequence is TGTGCCAGCAGGTTAGGTGGCGTCGCAGATACGCAGTATTTT.

V and J are TRBV6-1 and TRBJ2-7; D might be TRBD1 or TRBD2, each matching 6 bases. The CDR3 consists of 14 residues. V dropped 11 bases and J dropped 6 bases, with 23 bases sitting between them. Germline CDR1 MNHNS, CDR2 SASEGT. For the CDR3, the DNA is TGTGCCTCCACCCCCTTGGGCAGGGGAGGCGAGCAGTACTTC. This gives the protein CASTPLGRGGEQYF.

J is TRBJ2-5 and V is TRBV30, with TRBD1 matching 9 bases. The CDR3 has 12 residues. V shed 6 bases and J 7 bases; nucleotides not matched to a gene: 6. The germline CDR1 and CDR2 sequences are GTSNPN and SVGIG (reference sequence). The CDR3, as DNA: TGTGCCTGCGGACAGGGGCCGGGGACCCAGTACTTC. It specifies CACGQGPGTQYF.

This chain links TRBV30 with TRBJ2-3, with a possible D match to TRBD2 (7 bases). Germline lookup yields CDR1 GTSNPN and CDR2 SVGIG (reference sequence). V lost 3 bases, J lost 3 bases, and 16 bases lay in between. This CDR3 spans 15 amino acids. The CDR3 loop reads CAWSAWRGGTDTQYF. The CDR3 DNA reads TGTGCCTGGAGCGCCTGGAGGGGGGGTACAGATACGCAGTATTTT.

This clonotype was counted a single time. The genes are TRBV29-1 and TRBJ1-1; D unresolved. The V gene's germline CDR1 is SQVTM and CDR2 ANQGSEA. The CDR3 sequence is 11 residues long. Trimming removed 4 bases at V and 3 bases at J, with 6 bases between. CDR3 sequence reads: CSVGQYTEAFF. The CDR3 DNA is TGCAGCGTTGGGCAGTACACTGAAGCTTTCTTT.

This chain links TRBV4-1 with TRBJ2-7, with 9 positions matching TRBD2. The trim removed 0 bases at V and 3 bases at J, leaving 6 bases unmatched. In germline, CDR1 is MGHRA, CDR2 YSYEKL. This CDR3 is built from 16 residues. The CDR3 coding sequence is TGCGCCAGCAGCCAAGATCGAAATAGCGGGAGCTACGAGCAGTACTTC. It codes for CASSQDRNSGSYEQYF.

The CDR3 DNA follows: TGTGCCTGGAGTGTACACAGGGGTGCTGAAGCTTTCTTT. Protein sequence: CAWSVHRGAEAFF. The rearrangement joins TRBV30 to TRBJ1-1, with 7 bases fitting TRBD1. The CDR3 sequence is 13 residues long. The germline V gene has CDR1 GTSNPN and CDR2 SVGIG (reference sequence). V dropped 0 bases and J dropped 6; count of bases not matched to a gene: 4.

Here the CDR3 reads CATSDQGQGINEQFF. As DNA, the CDR3 is TGTGCCACCAGTGATCAGGGACAGGGGATCAATGAGCAGTTCTTC. The gene calls are TRBV24-1 and TRBJ2-1, with 10 nucleotides matching TRBD1. This CDR3 has 15 amino acids. The V gene's germline CDR1 is KGHDR and CDR2 SFDVKD. V gave up 3 bases and J gave up 6 bases; unmatched junction bases: 4.

The V gene is TRBV24-1, the J gene TRBJ2-6, with D perhaps TRBD1 or TRBD2 (5 bases each). The CDR3 spans 13 residues. Germline assignment: CDR1 KGHDR and CDR2 SFDVKD. V was pared by 12 bases and J by 0 bases, with 8 bases between. CDR3 residues: CASGRSGANVLTF. The DNA of the CDR3 is TGTGCCTCGGGACGCTCTGGGGCCAACGTCCTGACTTTC.

The chain uses TRBV3-1 and TRBJ2-7; TRBD1 might be the D (6 bases). The CDR3 loop spans 15 amino acids. V dropped 4 bases and J dropped 7 bases, with 20 bases sitting between them. Per germline, CDR1 LGHDT and CDR2 YNNKEL (reference sequence). The CDR3 DNA sequence: TGTGCCAGCAGCCCAGCTGGGGGCCTTTTGGAGGAGCAGTACTTC. Its translation: CASSPAGGLLEEQYF.

V is TRBV12-3 or TRBV12-4 and J is TRBJ2-1; TRBD2 matches at 10 bases. This CDR3 region has 17 residues. The ends lost 4 bases at V and 8 bases at J; junction bases unmatched: 14. The CDR3 DNA sequence: TGTGCCAGCAGTTCCAGCGGGAGGGCGGATAAAGGATATGAGCAGTTCTTC. It is translated as CASSSSGRADKGYEQFF.

The V gene is TRBV29-1, the J gene TRBJ2-6; D is uncertain. This CDR3 contains 13 residues. V was shortened by 7 bases and J by 0 bases, with 7 bases between the two germline ends. Germline V gives CDR1 SQVTM, CDR2 ANQGSEA. CDR3 sequence: CSASTSGANVLTF. The CDR3 DNA reads as TGCAGCGCATCAACCTCTGGGGCCAACGTCCTGACTTTC. The full variable domain, with the rest looked up from reference TRBV29-1 and TRBJ2-6, is SAVISQKPSRDICQRGTSLTIQCQVDSQVTMMFWYRQQPGQSLTLIATANQGSEATYESGFVIDKFPISRPNLTFSTLTVSNMSPEDSSIYLCSASTSGANVLTFGAGSRLTVL.

The table lists this clonotype with a count of one. CDR3 sequence (DNA): TGCAGTGGCTCAACTAATGAAAAACTGTTTTTT. Its protein is CSGSTNEKLFF. The chain combines TRBV20-1 with TRBJ1-4; D not certain. The CDR3 runs 11 residues. Per the germline V gene, CDR1 is DFQATT and CDR2 is SNEGSKA (reference sequence). V lost 7 bases and J 0 bases, leaving 3 bases between the germline ends.

This clonotype was seen only once. The chain links TRBV29-1 to TRBJ2-7; D is undetermined. Germline CDR1 and CDR2: SQVTM and ANQGSEA. The CDR3 is 13 residues long. With 2 bases removed from V and 6 bases from J, the gap between germline ends came to 14 bases. The DNA of the CDR3 is TGCAGCGTTGAACCGATCTTGTCAGGCGAGCAGTACTTC. Translation: CSVEPILSGEQYF.

The J gene is TRBJ2-7, the V gene TRBV3-1; D is perhaps TRBD1 (5 bases). The V end was cut by 4 bases, the J end by 3 bases, with 16 bases between. The germline gives CDR1 LGHDT, CDR2 YNNKEL (reference sequence). The CDR3 runs to 15 residues. CDR3 loop: CASSLLWGQSYEQYF. CDR3 sequence (DNA): TGTGCCAGCAGCCTCCTCTGGGGCCAAAGCTACGAGCAGTACTTC.

The V call is TRBV15, the J call TRBJ2-5, with D perhaps matching TRBD2 (5 bases). Trimming removed 0 bases at V and 9 bases at J, with 17 bases between. The CDR3 runs to 15 residues. Germline lookup yields CDR1 LNHNV and CDR2 YYDKDF (reference sequence). The CDR3 is CATSRDLGQAGAQYF. CDR3 DNA sequence: TGTGCCACCAGCAGAGATCTCGGTCAGGCCGGGGCCCAGTACTTC.

V usage is TRBV7-9 and J usage is TRBJ2-1; D gene uncertain. The germline V gene has CDR1 SEHNR and CDR2 FQNEAQ (reference sequence). V lost 3 bases to trimming and J lost 5 bases, with 11 bases between them. The length of the CDR3 is 14 residues. The CDR3 DNA sequence: TGTGCCAGCAGCTTGCTCCAGACCCACAATGAGCAGTTCTTC. Protein sequence: CASSLLQTHNEQFF.

The J gene is TRBJ2-1, the V gene TRBV12-3 or TRBV12-4, with 7 bases aligning to TRBD2. The CDR3 spans 15 residues. The V segment lost 6 bases and the J segment 4 bases; nucleotides outside the gene matches: 9. The CDR3 sequence: CASRGKRGTYNEQFF. For the CDR3, the DNA is TGTGCCAGCAGGGGAAAGCGGGGTACATACAATGAGCAGTTCTTC.

In nucleotides, the CDR3 is TGTGCCAGCAGCTTAGCAGGGACAGGGGATGAAAAACTGTTTTTT. This encodes CASSLAGTGDEKLFF. The gene calls are TRBV7-6 and TRBJ1-4; 10 positions match TRBD1. Germline assignment: CDR1 SGHVS and CDR2 FNYEAQ. Trimming cost V 0 bases and J 6 bases; bases outside gene matches: 1. CDR3 size: 15 residues.

The chain couples TRBV20-1 to TRBJ2-7; 7 bases match TRBD2. CDR1 and CDR2 from the germline V gene are DFQATT and SNEGSKA (reference sequence). J gave up 2 bases and V 5 bases, and 3 bases lay outside the gene matches. The CDR3 totals 12 residues. The CDR3 is CSAGGLTYEQYF. The CDR3 DNA is TGCAGTGCTGGGGGACTAACCTACGAGCAGTACTTC.

This chain joins TRBV30 and TRBJ1-5; D is undetermined. The CDR3 sequence is 13 residues long. V was clipped by 2 bases and J by 1 base, with 6 bases between them. Germline CDR1 GTSNPN, CDR2 SVGIG (reference sequence). CDR3 amino acids: CAWSSRSNQPQHF. The CDR3 DNA is TGTGCCTGGAGTTCTCGAAGCAATCAGCCCCAGCATTTT.

The chain recombines TRBV11-1 with TRBJ2-1; a possible D gene is TRBD2 (5 bases). Germline-derived CDR1 and CDR2 are SGHAT and FQDESV (reference sequence). The V end was cut by 5 bases, the J end by 6 bases, with 8 bases between. The CDR3 runs 12 residues. Here the CDR3 reads CASSREGNEQFF. The CDR3 DNA sequence: TGTGCCAGCAGCCGTGAGGGCAATGAGCAGTTCTTC.

The chain carries TRBV7-2 and TRBJ1-1, with D uncertain. The CDR3 extends over 14 amino acids. Germline V gives CDR1 SGHTA, CDR2 FQGNSA. The V end lost 8 bases, the J end lost 1 base, and 14 bases lay between the germline ends. The CDR3 is CASRGGLKNTEAFF. CDR3 DNA sequence: TGTGCCAGCCGCGGTGGCCTCAAGAACACTGAAGCTTTCTTT.

The chain has TRBV7-9 and TRBJ2-5; 13 nucleotides line up with TRBD2. The CDR3 sequence is 16 residues long. The V segment lost 4 bases and the J segment 7 bases; nucleotides outside the gene matches: 9. Germline-derived CDR1 and CDR2 are SEHNR and FQNEAQ (reference sequence). The CDR3 sequence: CASSSATSGRRMTQYF. The DNA for the CDR3 is TGTGCCAGCAGCTCGGCGACTAGCGGGAGGCGAATGACCCAGTACTTC.

This rearrangement joins TRBV25-1 to TRBJ2-1, with 10 bases matching TRBD1. Germline CDR1 is MGHDK and CDR2 is SYGVNS. The CDR3 loop spans 15 amino acids. After removal of 8 bases from V and 8 bases from J, the junction contained 12 bases not matched to a gene. The CDR3 DNA is TGTGCCAGCCTCTCGAAGGACAGGGGGTGGGATGAGCAGTTCTTC. Translated: CASLSKDRGWDEQFF.